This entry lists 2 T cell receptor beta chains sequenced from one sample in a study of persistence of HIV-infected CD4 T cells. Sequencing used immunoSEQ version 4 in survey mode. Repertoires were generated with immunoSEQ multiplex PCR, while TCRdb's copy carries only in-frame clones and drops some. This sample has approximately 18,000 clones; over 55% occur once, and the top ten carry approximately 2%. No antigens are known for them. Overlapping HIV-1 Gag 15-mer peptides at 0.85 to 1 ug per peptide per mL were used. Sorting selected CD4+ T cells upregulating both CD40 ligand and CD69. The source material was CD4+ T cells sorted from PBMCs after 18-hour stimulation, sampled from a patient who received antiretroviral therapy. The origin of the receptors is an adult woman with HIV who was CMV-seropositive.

CDR3 DNA: TGTGCCAGCAGCCTCCGGGGCCCGCGGCGGGAGACCCAGTACTTC. It is translated as CASSLRGPRRETQYF. The chain uses TRBV5-8 and TRBJ2-5; perhaps D is TRBD1 or TRBD2 (5 bases each). The CDR3 sequence is 15 residues long. V was shortened by 4 bases and J by 5 bases, with 18 bases between the two germline ends. In germline, CDR1 is SGHTS, CDR2 YDEGEE.

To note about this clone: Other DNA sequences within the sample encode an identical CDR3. The CDR3 sequence is CASSPDSNQPQHF. DNA for the CDR3: TGTGCCAGCTCACCTGACAGCAATCAGCCCCAGCATTTT. The chain is built from TRBV18 and TRBJ1-5; D gene unclear. This CDR3 spans 13 amino acids. The V and J ends lost 3 bases and 1 base respectively, with 4 bases between them. Germline assignment: CDR1 KGHSH and CDR2 LQKENI.